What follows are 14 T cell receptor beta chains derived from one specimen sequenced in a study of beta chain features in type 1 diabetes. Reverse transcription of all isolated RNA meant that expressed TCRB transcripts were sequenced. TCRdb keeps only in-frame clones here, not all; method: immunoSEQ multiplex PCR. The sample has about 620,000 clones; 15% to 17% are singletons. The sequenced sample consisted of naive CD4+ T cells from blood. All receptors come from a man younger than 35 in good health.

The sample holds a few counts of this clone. CDR3 sequence reads: CASSLFSGRAAEQYF. The CDR3 nucleotides are TGTGCCAGCAGCTTGTTCAGCGGGAGGGCCGCCGAGCAGTACTTC. The V and J genes are TRBV5-6 and TRBJ2-7; 10 bases line up with TRBD2. The CDR3 is 15 amino acids. CDR1 and CDR2 from the germline V gene are SGHDT and YYEEEE. J lost 6 bases, V lost 1 base, and 7 bases had no gene match.

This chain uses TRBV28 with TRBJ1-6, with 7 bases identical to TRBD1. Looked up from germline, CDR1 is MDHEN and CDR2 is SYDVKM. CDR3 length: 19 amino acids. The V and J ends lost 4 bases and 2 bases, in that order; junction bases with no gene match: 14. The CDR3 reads CASSSLTNRGGTYNSPLHF. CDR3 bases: TGTGCCAGCAGTTCCCTGACGAACAGGGGCGGGACCTATAATTCACCCCTCCACTTT.

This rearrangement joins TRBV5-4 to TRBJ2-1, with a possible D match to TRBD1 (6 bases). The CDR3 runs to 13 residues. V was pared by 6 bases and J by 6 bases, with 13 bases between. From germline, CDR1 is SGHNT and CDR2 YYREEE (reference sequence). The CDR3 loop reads CASTSDSRNEQFF. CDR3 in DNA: TGTGCCAGCACCTCGGACAGTCGCAATGAGCAGTTCTTC.

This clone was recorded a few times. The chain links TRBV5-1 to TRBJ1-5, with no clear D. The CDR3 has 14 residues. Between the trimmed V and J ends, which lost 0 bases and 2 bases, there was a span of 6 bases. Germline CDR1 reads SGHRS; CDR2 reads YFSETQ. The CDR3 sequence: CASSLGSGNQPQHF. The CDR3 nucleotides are TGCGCCAGCAGCTTGGGAAGTGGCAATCAGCCCCAGCATTTT. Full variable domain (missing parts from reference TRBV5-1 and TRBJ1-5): KAGVTQTPRYLIKTRGQQVTLSCSPISGHRSVSWYQQTPGQGLQFLFEYFSETQRNKGNFPGRFSGRQFSNSRSEMNVSTLELGDSALYLCASSLGSGNQPQHFGDGTRLSIL.

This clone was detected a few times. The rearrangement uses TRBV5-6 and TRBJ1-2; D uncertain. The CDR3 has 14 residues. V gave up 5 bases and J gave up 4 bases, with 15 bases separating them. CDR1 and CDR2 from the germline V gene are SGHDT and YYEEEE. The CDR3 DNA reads TGTGCCAGCAGGTCGATTGGGGAATCCTATGGCTACACCTTC. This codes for CASRSIGESYGYTF.

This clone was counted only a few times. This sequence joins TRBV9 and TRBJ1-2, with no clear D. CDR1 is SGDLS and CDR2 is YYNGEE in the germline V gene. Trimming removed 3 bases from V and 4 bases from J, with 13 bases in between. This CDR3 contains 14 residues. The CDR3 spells CASSARHPSYGYTF. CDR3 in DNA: TGTGCCAGCAGCGCGAGACATCCTTCCTATGGCTACACCTTC.

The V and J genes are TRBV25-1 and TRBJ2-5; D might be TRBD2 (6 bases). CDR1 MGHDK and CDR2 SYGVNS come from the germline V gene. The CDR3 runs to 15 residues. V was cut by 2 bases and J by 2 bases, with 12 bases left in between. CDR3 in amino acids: CASSETGLGQETQYF. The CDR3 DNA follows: TGTGCCAGCAGTGAAACGGGACTGGGACAAGAGACCCAGTACTTC. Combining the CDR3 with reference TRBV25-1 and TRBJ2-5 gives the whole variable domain EADIYQTPRYLVIGTGKKITLECSQTMGHDKMYWYQQDPGMELHLIHYSYGVNSTEKGDLSSESTVSRIRTEHFPLTLESARPSHTSQYLCASSETGLGQETQYFGPGTRLLVL.

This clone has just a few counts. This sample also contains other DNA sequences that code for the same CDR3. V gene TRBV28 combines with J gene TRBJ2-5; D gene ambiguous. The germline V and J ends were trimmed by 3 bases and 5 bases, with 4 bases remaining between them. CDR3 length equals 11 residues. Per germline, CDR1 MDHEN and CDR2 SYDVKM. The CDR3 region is CASSLGETQYF. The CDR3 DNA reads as TGTGCCAGCAGTTTGGGTGAGACCCAGTACTTC.

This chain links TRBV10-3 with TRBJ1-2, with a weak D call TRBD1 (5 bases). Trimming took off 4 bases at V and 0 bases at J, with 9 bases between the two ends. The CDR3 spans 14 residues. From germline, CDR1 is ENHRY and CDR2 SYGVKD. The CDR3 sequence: CAISGQLSNYGYTF. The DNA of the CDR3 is TGTGCCATCAGTGGACAGCTATCTAACTATGGCTACACCTTC.

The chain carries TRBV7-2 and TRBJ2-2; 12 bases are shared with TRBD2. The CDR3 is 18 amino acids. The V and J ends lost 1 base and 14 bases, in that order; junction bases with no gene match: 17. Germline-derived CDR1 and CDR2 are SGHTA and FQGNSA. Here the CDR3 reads CASSLVGLAGRTPSTLFF. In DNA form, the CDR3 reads TGTGCCAGCAGCTTAGTAGGACTAGCGGGACGAACACCTTCTACCCTGTTTTTT.

The CDR3 nucleotides are TGTGTCACGAGGCAGCCGAACACTGAAGCTTTCTTT. It codes for CVTRQPNTEAFF. V and J are TRBV30 and TRBJ1-1; D gene ambiguous. CDR1 GTSNPN and CDR2 SVGIG come from the germline V gene (reference sequence). The CDR3 spans 12 residues.

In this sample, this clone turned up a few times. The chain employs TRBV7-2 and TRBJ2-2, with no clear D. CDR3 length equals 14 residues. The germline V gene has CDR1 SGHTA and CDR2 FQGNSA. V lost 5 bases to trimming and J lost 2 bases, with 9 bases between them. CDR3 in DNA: TGTGCCAGCAGCGCCACCCATAACACCGGGGAGCTGTTTTTT. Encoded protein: CASSATHNTGELFF.

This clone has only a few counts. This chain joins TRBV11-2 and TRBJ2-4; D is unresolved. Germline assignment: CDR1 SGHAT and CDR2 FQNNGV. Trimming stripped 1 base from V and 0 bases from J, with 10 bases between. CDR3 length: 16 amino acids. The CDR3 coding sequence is TGTGCCAGCAGCTTAGGCGGAGCCCTAGCCAAAAACATTCAGTACTTC. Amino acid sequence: CASSLGGALAKNIQYF.

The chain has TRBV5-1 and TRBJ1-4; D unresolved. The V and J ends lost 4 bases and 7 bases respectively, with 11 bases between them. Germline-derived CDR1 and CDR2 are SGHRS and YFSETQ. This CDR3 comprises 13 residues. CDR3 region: CASSRETSEKLFF. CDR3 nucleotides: TGCGCCAGCAGCCGCGAGACGAGTGAAAAACTGTTTTTT. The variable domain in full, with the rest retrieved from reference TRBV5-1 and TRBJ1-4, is KAGVTQTPRYLIKTRGQQVTLSCSPISGHRSVSWYQQTPGQGLQFLFEYFSETQRNKGNFPGRFSGRQFSNSRSEMNVSTLELGDSALYLCASSRETSEKLFFGSGTQLSVL.